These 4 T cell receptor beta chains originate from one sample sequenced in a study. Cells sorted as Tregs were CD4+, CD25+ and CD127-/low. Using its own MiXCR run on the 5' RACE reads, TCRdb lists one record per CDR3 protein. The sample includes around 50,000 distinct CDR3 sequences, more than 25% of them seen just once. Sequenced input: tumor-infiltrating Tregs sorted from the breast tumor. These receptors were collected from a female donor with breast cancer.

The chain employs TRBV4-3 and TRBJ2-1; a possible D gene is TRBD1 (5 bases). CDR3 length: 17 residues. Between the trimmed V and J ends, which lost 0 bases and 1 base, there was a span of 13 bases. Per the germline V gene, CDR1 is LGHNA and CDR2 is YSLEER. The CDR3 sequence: CASSQDQGAKSYNEQFF. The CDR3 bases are TGCGCCAGCAGCCAAGACCAGGGCGCGAAATCCTACAATGAGCAGTTCTTC.

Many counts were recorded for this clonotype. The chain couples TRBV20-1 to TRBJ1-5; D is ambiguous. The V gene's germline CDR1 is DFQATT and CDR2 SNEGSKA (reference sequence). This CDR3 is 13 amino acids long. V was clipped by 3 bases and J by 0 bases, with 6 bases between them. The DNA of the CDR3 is TGCAGTGCTAGGCCCGATAGCAATCAGCCCCAGCATTTT. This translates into CSARPDSNQPQHF.

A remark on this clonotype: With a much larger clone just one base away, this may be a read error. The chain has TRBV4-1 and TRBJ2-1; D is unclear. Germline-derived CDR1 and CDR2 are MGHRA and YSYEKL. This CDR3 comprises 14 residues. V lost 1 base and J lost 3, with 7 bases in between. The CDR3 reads CASSQAFGYNEQFF. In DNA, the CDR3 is TGCGCCAGCAGCCAAGCGTTCGGCTACAATGAGCAGTTCTTC.

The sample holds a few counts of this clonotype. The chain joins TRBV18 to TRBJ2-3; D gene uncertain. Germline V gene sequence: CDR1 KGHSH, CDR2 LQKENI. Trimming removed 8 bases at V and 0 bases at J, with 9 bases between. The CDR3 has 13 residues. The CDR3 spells CASHRLSTDTQYF. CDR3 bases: TGTGCCAGCCACAGACTTAGCACAGATACGCAGTATTTT.